This T cell receptor (beta chain) was sequenced during a study of T cell responses to AZD1222 COVID-19 vaccine. The J segment lost 4 bases and the V segment lost 1 base, leaving 6 bases of the junction unmatched. The CDR3 loop spans 15 amino acids. CDR1 LGHDT and CDR2 YNNKEL come from the germline V gene (reference sequence). Sequencing was performed with immunoSEQ multiplex PCR; in TCRdb, only in-frame clones are kept and a portion is missing. This table holds tens of thousands of clones, roughly 88% found once. Recipients boosted at about 4 weeks or about 12 weeks are pooled. The input for sequencing was peripheral blood, taken 28 days after the second AZD1222 dose. This rearrangement joins TRBV3-1 (or the pseudogene TRBV3-2) to TRBJ1-2; 7 positions match TRBD1. This clonotype was obtained from an adult who received the AZD1222 COVID-19 vaccine. The CDR3 sequence is CASSQGQGAGYGYTF. The CDR3 DNA is TGTGCCAGCAGCCAAGGACAGGGAGCGGGCTATGGCTACACCTTC.